What follows describes a single T cell receptor (beta chain). Its antigen remains unidentified. The CDR3 loop spans 13 amino acids. Trimming took off 2 bases at V and 3 bases at J, with 8 bases between the two ends. Germline CDR1 and CDR2: GTSNPN and SVGIG (reference sequence). PCR primers comprised 60 Vbeta and 13 Jbeta primers. Libraries were prepared by immunoSEQ multiplex PCR; TCRdb keeps only in-frame clonotypes and omits some of them. The sample consists of about 180,000 clones, almost 85% of them appearing once. The data were taken from a study of cytomegalovirus exposure and HLA in healthy donors. Whole-study findings and limits: There were about 160 TCR beta chains listed as cytomegalovirus-associated.

This chain connects TRBV30 to TRBJ1-5; D remains unclear. Sequencing input: PBMCs. The sequence came from a man aged 30 to 39 in good health and CMV-seronegative. CDR3 in amino acids: CAWSRDNNQPQHF. CDR3 sequence (DNA): TGTGCCTGGAGTCGAGACAACAATCAGCCCCAGCATTTT.